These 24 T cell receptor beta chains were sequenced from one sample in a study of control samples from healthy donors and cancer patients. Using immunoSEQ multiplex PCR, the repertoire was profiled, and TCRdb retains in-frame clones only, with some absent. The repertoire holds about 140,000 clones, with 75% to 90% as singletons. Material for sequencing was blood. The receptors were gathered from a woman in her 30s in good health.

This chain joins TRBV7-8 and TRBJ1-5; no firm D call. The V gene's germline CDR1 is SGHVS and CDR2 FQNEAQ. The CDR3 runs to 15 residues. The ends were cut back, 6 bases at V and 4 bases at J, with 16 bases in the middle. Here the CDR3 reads CASSRGREKNQPQHF. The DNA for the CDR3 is TGTGCCAGCAGTAGAGGACGGGAGAAAAATCAGCCCCAGCATTTT.

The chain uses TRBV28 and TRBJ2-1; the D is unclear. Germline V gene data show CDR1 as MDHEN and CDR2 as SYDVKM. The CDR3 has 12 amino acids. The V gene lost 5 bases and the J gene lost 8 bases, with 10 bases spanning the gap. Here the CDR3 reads CASSTQTYEQFF. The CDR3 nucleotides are TGTGCCAGCAGTACCCAGACGTATGAGCAGTTCTTC. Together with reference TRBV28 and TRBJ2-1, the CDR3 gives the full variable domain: DVKVTQSSRYLVKRTGEKVFLECVQDMDHENMFWYRQDPGLGLRLIYFSYDVKMKEKGDIPEGYSVSREKKERFSLILESASTNQTSMYLCASSTQTYEQFFGPGTRLTVL.

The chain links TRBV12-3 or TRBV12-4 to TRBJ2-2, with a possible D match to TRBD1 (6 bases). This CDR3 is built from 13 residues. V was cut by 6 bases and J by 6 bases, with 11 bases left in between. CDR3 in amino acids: CASRQTGPGELFF. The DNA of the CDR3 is TGTGCCAGCAGGCAAACAGGGCCCGGGGAGCTGTTTTTT.

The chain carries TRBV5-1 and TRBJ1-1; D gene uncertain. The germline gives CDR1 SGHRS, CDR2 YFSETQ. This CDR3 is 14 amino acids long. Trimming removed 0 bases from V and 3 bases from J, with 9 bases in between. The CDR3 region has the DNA TGCGCCAGCAGCTTGGACGTTGGGTACACTGAAGCTTTCTTT. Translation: CASSLDVGYTEAFF. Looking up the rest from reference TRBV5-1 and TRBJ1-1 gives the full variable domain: KAGVTQTPRYLIKTRGQQVTLSCSPISGHRSVSWYQQTPGQGLQFLFEYFSETQRNKGNFPGRFSGRQFSNSRSEMNVSTLELGDSALYLCASSLDVGYTEAFFGQGTRLTVV.

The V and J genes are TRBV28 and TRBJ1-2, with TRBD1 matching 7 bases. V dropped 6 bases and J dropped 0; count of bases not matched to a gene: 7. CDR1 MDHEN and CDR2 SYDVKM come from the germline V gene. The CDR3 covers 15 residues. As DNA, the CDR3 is TGTGCCAGCAGGTTAGGGGGCTTCGCTAACTATGGCTACACCTTC. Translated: CASRLGGFANYGYTF.

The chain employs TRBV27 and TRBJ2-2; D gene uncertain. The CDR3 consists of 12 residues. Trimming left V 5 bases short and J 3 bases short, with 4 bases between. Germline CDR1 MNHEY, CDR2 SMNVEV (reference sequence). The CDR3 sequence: CASSPYTGELFF. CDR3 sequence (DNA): TGTGCCAGCAGTCCTTACACCGGGGAGCTGTTTTTT.

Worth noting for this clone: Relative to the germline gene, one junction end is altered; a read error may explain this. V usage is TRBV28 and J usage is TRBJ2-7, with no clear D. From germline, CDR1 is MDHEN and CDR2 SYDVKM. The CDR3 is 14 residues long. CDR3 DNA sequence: TGTGCCAGCAGCCCTCCCGCGTTAGGTACAGACGAGCACTTC. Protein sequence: CASSPPALGTDEHF.

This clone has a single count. The chain's CDR3 is CASRRWTSGAQETQYF. CDR3 nucleotide sequence: TGCGCCAGCAGACGTTGGACTAGCGGGGCTCAAGAGACCCAGTACTTC. This sequence joins TRBV5-1 and TRBJ2-5; 12 bases agree with TRBD2. The CDR3 has 16 amino acids. Trimming cost V 5 bases and J 2 bases; bases outside gene matches: 7. Per germline, CDR1 SGHRS and CDR2 YFSETQ.

The CDR3 region is CASSDIAGRADTQYF. The CDR3 DNA is TGTGCCAGCAGTGATATAGCGGGAAGGGCAGATACGCAGTATTTT. The chain recombines TRBV2 with TRBJ2-3; TRBD2 aligns across 8 bases. The CDR3 consists of 15 residues. CDR1 is SNHLY, CDR2 FYNNEI, per germline. V lost 3 bases, J lost 4 bases, and 6 bases stayed unmatched.

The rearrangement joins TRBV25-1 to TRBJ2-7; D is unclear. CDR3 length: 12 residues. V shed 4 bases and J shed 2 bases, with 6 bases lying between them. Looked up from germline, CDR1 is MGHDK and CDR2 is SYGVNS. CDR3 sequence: CASSGLAYEQYF. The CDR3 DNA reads TGTGCCAGCAGTGGTCTAGCCTACGAGCAGTACTTC.

The CDR3 DNA follows: TGCAGCGTCGATGGGACTAGCGGGAGTGGTGAGCAGTTCTTC. Amino acid sequence: CSVDGTSGSGEQFF. V gene TRBV29-1 combines with J gene TRBJ2-1; 14 nucleotides align to TRBD2. Germline V gives CDR1 SQVTM, CDR2 ANQGSEA. The V gene end was trimmed by 6 bases and the J gene end by 9 bases; junction bases not matched to a gene: 7. CDR3 size: 14 residues.

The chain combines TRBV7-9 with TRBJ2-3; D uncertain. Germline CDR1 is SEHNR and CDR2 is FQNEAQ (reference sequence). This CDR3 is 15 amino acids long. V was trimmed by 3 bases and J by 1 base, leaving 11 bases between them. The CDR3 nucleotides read TGTGCCAGCAGCTTTGGGCAAGAGGGCACAGATACGCAGTATTTT. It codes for CASSFGQEGTDTQYF.

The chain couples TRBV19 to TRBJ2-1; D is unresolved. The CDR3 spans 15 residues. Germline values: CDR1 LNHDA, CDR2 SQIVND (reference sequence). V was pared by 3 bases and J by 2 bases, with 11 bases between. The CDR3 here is CASSISHGAYNEQFF. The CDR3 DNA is TGTGCCAGTAGTATCAGCCATGGGGCCTACAATGAGCAGTTCTTC. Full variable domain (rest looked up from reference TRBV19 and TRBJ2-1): DGGITQSPKYLFRKEGQNVTLSCEQNLNHDAMYWYRQDPGQGLRLIYYSQIVNDFQKGDIAEGYSVSREKKESFPLTVTSAQKNPTAFYLCASSISHGAYNEQFFGPGTRLTVL.

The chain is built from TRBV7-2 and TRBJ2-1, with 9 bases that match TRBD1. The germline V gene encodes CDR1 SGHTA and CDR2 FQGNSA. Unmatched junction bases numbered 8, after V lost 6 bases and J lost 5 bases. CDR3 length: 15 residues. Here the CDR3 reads CASSSGQGPHNEQFF. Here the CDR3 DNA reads TGTGCCAGCAGTTCCGGACAGGGGCCCCACAATGAGCAGTTCTTC.

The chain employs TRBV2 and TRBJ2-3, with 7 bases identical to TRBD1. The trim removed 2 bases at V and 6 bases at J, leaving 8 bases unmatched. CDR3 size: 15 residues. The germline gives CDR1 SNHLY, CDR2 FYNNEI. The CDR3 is CASSELQGVVDTQYF. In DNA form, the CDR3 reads TGTGCCAGCAGTGAATTGCAGGGGGTCGTGGATACGCAGTATTTT.

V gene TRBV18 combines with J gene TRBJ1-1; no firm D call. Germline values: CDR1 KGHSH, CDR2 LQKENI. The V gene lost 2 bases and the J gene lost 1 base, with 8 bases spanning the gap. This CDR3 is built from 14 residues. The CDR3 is CASSPGPANTEAFF. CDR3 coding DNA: TGTGCCAGCTCACCAGGACCAGCGAACACTGAAGCTTTCTTT.

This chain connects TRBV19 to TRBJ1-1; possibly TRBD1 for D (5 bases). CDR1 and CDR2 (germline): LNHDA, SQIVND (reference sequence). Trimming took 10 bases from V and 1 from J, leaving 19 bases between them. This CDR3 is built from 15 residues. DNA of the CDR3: TGTGCCACCCGAGAAGGGGTTAGGGCGAACACTGAAGCTTTCTTT. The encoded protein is CATREGVRANTEAFF.

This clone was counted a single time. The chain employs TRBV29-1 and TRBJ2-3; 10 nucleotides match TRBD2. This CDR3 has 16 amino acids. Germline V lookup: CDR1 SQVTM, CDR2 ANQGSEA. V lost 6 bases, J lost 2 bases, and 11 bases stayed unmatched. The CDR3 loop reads CSVPPSGTSDTDTQYF. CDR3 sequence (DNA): TGCAGCGTCCCCCCCTCCGGGACTAGCGACACAGATACGCAGTATTTT.

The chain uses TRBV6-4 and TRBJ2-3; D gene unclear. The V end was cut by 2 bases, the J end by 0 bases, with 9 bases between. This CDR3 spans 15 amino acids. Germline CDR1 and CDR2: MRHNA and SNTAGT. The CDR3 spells CASSDTVGSTDTQYF. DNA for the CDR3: TGTGCCAGCAGTGACACAGTGGGGAGCACAGATACGCAGTATTTT.

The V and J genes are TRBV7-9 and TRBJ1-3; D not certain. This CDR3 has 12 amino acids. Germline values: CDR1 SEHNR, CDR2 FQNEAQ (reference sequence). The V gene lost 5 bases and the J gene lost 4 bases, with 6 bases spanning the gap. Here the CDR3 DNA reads TGTGCCAGCAGCATCCTAGGAAACACCATATATTTT. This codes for CASSILGNTIYF.

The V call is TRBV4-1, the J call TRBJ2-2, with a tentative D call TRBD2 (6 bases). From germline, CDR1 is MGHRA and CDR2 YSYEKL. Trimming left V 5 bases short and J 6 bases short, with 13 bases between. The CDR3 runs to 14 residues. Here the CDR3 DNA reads TGCGCCAGCAGCTCAGCTGTAGCGGCCGGGGAGCTGTTTTTT. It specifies CASSSAVAAGELFF.

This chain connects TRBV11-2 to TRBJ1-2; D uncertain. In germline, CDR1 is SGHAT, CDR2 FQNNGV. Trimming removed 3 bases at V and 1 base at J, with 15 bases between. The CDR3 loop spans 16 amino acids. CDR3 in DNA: TGTGCCAGCAGCTTCCCCCGGGCGGGGATTAACTATGGCTACACCTTC. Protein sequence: CASSFPRAGINYGYTF.

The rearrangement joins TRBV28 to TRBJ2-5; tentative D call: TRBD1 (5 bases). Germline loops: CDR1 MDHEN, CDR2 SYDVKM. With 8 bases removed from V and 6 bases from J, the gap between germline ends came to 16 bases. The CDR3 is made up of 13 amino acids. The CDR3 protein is CASHRQGMKTQYF. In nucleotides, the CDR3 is TGTGCCAGCCACCGGCAGGGTATGAAGACCCAGTACTTC.

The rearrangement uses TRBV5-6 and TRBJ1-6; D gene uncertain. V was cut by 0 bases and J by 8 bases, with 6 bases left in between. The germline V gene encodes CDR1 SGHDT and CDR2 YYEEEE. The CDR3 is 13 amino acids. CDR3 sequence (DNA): TGTGCCAGCAGCTTGGACCATTATTCACCCCTCCACTTT. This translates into CASSLDHYSPLHF.